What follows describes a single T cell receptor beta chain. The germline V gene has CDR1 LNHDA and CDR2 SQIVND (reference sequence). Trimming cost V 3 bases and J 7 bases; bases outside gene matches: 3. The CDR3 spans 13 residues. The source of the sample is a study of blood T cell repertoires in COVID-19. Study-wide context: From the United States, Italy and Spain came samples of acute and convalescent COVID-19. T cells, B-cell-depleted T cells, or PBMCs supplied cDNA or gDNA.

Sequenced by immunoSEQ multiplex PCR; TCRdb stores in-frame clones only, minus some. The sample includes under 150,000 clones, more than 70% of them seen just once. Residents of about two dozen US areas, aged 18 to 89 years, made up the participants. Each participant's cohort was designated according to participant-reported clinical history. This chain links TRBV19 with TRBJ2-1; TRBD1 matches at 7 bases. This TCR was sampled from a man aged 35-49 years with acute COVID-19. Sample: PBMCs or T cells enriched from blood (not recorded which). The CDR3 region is CASSIDRVNEQFF. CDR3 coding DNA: TGTGCCAGTAGTATCGACAGGGTAAATGAGCAGTTCTTC.